This TCR beta chain was found in a study of T cell changes during pregnancy in multiple sclerosis. Measured with immunoSEQ multiplex PCR; TCRdb has only the in-frame clones, and not every one. The top ten hold approximately 1.6% of the sample, which has more than 80,000 clones, roughly 92% seen once. The CDR3 consists of 13 residues. Trimming took 2 bases from V and 4 from J, leaving 7 bases between them. Germline V gene lookup returns CDR1 MNHNS and CDR2 SASEGT. The sequence was collected from a female donor with multiple sclerosis, enrolled in a pregnancy study. Sequences were derived from peripheral blood, sampled after pregnancy. The V gene is TRBV6-1, the J gene TRBJ2-3; unclear D gene. CDR3 amino acids: CASSEIDADTQYF. The CDR3 DNA reads as TGTGCCAGCAGTGAAATAGATGCAGATACGCAGTATTTT.